A selection of T cell receptor beta chains follows, all from one sample in a study of T-cell memory formation after mild COVID-19. TCRdb re-derived calls from the 5' RACE reads in MiXCR, one entry per CDR3 protein. The sample shows around 150,000 distinct CDR3 sequences, around 10% of them seen only once. The sequencing input was PBMCs or a T cell subset sorted from them (not recorded which). The receptors derive from a man between 18 and 29 years old who had mild COVID-19 (a few samples of this study predate the infection). Cell type and time point are not known. Both conserved end residues are part of each CDR3. Fields, in order: V gene, clone size, D gene, J gene, CDR3 protein, CDR3 DNA. D genes are given only for firm matches. Clone size is given for some rows only: seen once, a few or many times, or a class if the clone is expanded.

>TRBV7-9|-|TRBD2|TRBJ2-5
CAHRGSGGQETQYF
TGTGCCCATAGAGGTAGCGGGGGCCAAGAGACCCAGTACTTC
>TRBV7-2|few|-|TRBJ1-1
CASSTRPGVGNTEAFF
TGTGCCAGCAGCACCCGGCCAGGGGTTGGGAACACTGAAGCTTTCTTT
>TRBV5-4|-|-|TRBJ2-2
CASSSDRRNTGELFF
TGTGCCAGCAGCTCAGACAGAAGGAACACCGGGGAGCTGTTTTTT
>TRBV12-3/TRBV12-4|-|-|TRBJ1-2
CASQGQPNYGYTF
TGTGCCAGCCAGGGGCAGCCTAACTATGGCTACACCTTC
>TRBV5-1|-|-|TRBJ2-1
CASRTASAYNEQFF
TGCGCCAGCAGGACGGCCTCGGCCTACAATGAGCAGTTCTTC
>TRBV4-3|many|-|TRBJ1-3
CASSQGAGISGNTIYF
TGCGCCAGCAGCCAAGGGGCAGGGATATCTGGAAACACCATATATTTT
>TRBV5-1|many|-|TRBJ2-3
CASSKDGGLADTQYF
TGCGCCAGCAGCAAAGATGGGGGGCTGGCAGATACGCAGTATTTT
>TRBV3-1|-|-|TRBJ1-2
CASSQDWGEKGGYTF
TGTGCCAGCAGCCAAGATTGGGGGGAAAAAGGTGGCTACACCTTC
>TRBV28|few|-|TRBJ2-1
CASTPRGSYNEQFF
TGTGCCAGCACCCCTCGAGGATCCTACAATGAGCAGTTCTTC
>TRBV20-1|few|-|TRBJ2-5
CSARVRETQYF
TGCAGTGCTAGAGTTAGGGAGACCCAGTACTTC
>TRBV7-2|-|-|TRBJ1-2
CASSPGQPPGYGYTF
TGTGCCAGCAGCCCAGGACAACCTCCTGGCTATGGCTACACCTTC
>TRBV20-1|many|-|TRBJ1-1
CSARDAGAGNTEAFF
TGCAGTGCTAGAGATGCGGGGGCTGGGAACACTGAAGCTTTCTTT
>TRBV5-1|few|-|TRBJ2-3
CASSSPDSTDTQYF
TGCGCCAGCAGCTCGCCGGACTCCACAGATACGCAGTATTTT
>TRBV10-3|many|-|TRBJ2-2
CAISGEGRLTGELFF
TGTGCCATCAGTGGTGAGGGGCGACTCACCGGGGAGCTGTTTTTT
>TRBV12-5|few|-|TRBJ2-5
CASSPGYGGETQYF
TGTGCTAGTAGCCCAGGTTACGGAGGAGAGACCCAGTACTTC
>TRBV20-1|many|TRBD2|TRBJ2-3
CSPSGGRADTQYF
TGCAGTCCTAGCGGGGGACGGGCAGATACGCAGTATTTT